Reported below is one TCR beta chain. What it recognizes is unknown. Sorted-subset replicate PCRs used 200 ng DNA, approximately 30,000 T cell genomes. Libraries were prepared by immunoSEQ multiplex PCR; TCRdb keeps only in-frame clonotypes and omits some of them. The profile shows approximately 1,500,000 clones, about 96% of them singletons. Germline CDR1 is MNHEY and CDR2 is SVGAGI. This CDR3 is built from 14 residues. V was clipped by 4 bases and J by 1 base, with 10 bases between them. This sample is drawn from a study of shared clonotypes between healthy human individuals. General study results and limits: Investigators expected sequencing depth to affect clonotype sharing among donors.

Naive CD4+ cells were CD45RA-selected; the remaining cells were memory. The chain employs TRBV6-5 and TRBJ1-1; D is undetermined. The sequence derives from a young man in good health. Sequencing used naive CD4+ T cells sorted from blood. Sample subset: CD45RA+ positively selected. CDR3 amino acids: CASSFSPGNTEAFF. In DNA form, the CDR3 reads TGTGCCAGCAGTTTTTCGCCAGGGAACACTGAAGCTTTCTTT.